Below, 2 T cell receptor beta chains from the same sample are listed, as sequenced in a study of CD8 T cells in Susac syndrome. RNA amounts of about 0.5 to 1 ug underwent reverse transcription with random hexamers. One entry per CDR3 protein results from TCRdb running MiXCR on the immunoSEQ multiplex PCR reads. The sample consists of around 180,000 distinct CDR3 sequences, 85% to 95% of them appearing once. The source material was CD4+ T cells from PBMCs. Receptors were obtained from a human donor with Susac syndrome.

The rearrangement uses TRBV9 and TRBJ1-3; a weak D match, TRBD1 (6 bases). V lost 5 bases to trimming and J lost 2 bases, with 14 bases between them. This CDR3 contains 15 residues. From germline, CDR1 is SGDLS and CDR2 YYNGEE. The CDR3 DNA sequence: TGTGCCAGCAGTGCGGGGGCCCGCCCTGGAAACACCATATATTTT. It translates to CASSAGARPGNTIYF.

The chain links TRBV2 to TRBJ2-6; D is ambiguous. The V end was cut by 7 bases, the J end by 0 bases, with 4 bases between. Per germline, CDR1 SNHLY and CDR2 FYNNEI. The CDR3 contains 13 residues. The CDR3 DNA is TGTGCCAGCACGGACTCTGGGGCCAACGTCCTGACTTTC. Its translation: CASTDSGANVLTF.